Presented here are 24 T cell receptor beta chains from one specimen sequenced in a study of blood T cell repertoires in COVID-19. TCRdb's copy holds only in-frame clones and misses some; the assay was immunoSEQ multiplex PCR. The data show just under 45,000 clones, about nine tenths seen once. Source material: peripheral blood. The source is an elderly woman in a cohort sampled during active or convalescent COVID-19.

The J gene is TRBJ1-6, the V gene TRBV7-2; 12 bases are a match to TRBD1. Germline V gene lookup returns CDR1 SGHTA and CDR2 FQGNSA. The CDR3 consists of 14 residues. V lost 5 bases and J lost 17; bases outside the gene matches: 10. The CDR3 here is CASSPGDRGRVIHF. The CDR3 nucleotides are TGTGCCAGCAGCCCAGGGGACAGGGGGCGAGTAATCCACTTT. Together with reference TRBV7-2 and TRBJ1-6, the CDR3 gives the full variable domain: GAGVSQSPSNKVTEKGKDVELRCDPISGHTALYWYRQSLGQGLEFLIYFQGNSAPDKSGLPSDRFSAERTGGSVSTLTIQRTQQEDSAVYLCASSPGDRGRVIHFGNGTRLTVT.

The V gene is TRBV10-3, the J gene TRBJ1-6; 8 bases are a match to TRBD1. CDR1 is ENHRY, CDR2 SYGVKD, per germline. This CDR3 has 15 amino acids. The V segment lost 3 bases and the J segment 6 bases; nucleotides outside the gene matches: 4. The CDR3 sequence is CAISEGTGGNSPLHF. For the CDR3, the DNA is TGTGCCATCAGTGAAGGGACAGGTGGTAATTCACCCCTCCACTTT.

CDR3 sequence (DNA): TGTGCCAGTGCCACCGGGTGGAAGGCGAACTACGAGCAGTACTTC. This codes for CASATGWKANYEQYF. The chain is built from TRBV13 and TRBJ2-7, with unresolved D. Between the trimmed V and J ends, which lost 9 bases and 3 bases, there was a span of 21 bases. The CDR3 is made up of 15 amino acids. Germline CDR1 is PRHDT and CDR2 is FYEKMQ (reference sequence).

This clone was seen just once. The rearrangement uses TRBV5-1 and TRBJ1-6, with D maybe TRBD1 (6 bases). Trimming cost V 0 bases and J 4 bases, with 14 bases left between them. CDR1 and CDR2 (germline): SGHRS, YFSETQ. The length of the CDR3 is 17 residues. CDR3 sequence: CASSLEAGEGYNSPLHF. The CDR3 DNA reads TGCGCCAGCAGCTTGGAAGCAGGGGAGGGGTATAATTCACCCCTCCACTTT. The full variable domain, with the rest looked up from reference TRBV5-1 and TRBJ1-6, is KAGVTQTPRYLIKTRGQQVTLSCSPISGHRSVSWYQQTPGQGLQFLFEYFSETQRNKGNFPGRFSGRQFSNSRSEMNVSTLELGDSALYLCASSLEAGEGYNSPLHFGNGTRLTVT.

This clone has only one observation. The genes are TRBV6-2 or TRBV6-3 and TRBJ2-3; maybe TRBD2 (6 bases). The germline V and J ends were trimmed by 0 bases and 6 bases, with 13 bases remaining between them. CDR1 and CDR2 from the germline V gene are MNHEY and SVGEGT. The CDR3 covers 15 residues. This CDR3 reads CASSYSREREDTQYF. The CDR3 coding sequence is TGTGCCAGCAGTTACTCCCGGGAGAGGGAGGATACGCAGTATTTT.

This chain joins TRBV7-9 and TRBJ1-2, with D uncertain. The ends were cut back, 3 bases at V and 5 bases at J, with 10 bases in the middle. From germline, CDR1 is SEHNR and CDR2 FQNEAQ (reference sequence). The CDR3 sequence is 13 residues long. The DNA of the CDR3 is TGTGCCAGCAGCTTCCCGGGAGGGTATGGCTACACCTTC. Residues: CASSFPGGYGYTF. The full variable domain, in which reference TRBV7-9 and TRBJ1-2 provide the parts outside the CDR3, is DTGVSQNPRHKITKRGQNVTFRCDPISEHNRLYWYRQTLGQGPEFLTYFQNEAQLEKSRLLSDRFSAERPKGSFSTLEIQRTEQGDSAMYLCASSFPGGYGYTFGSGTRLTVV.

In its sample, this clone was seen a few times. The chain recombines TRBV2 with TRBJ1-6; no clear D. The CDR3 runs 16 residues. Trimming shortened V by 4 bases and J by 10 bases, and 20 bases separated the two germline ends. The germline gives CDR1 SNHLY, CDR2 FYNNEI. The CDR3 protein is CASSGEAPRIGSPLHF. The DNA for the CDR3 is TGTGCCAGCAGTGGGGAGGCCCCCCGGATAGGGTCACCCCTCCACTTT.

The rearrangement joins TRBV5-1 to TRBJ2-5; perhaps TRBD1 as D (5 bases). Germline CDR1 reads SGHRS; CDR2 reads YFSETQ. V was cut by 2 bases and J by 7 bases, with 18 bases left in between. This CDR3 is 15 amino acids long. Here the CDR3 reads CASSLEPQGAGTQYF. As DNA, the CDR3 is TGCGCCAGCAGCTTAGAACCTCAAGGGGCCGGGACCCAGTACTTC.

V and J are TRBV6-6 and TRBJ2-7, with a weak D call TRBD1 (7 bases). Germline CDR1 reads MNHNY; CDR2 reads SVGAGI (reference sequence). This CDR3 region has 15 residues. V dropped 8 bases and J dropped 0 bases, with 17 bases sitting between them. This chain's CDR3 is CASRDSLGGSYEQYF. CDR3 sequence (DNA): TGTGCCAGCCGGGACAGCCTCGGGGGCTCCTACGAGCAGTACTTC.

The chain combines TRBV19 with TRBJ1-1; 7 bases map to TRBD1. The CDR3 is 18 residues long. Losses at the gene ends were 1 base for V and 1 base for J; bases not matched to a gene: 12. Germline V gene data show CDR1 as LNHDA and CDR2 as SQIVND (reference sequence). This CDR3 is CASSIGSGGAVRNTEAFF. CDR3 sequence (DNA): TGTGCCAGTAGTATAGGATCAGGGGGTGCCGTTCGGAACACTGAAGCTTTCTTT.

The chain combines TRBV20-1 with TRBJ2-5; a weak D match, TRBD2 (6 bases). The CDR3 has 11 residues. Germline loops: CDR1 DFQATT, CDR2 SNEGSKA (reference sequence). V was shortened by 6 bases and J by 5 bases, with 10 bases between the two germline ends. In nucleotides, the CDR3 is TGCAGTGCGCTTCGGGGGGAGACCCAGTACTTC. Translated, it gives CSALRGETQYF.

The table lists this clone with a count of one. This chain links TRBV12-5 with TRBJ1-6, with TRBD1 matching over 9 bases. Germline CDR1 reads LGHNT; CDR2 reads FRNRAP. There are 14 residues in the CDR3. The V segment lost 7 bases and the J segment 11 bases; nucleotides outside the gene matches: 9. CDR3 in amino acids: CASAWDRVKTPLHF. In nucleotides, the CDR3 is TGTGCTAGTGCCTGGGACAGGGTGAAGACACCCCTCCACTTT. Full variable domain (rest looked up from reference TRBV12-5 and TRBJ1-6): DARVTQTPRHKVTEMGQEVTMRCQPILGHNTVFWYRQTMMQGLELLAYFRNRAPLDDSGMPKDRFSAEMPDATLATLKIQPSEPRDSAVYFCASAWDRVKTPLHFGNGTRLTVT.

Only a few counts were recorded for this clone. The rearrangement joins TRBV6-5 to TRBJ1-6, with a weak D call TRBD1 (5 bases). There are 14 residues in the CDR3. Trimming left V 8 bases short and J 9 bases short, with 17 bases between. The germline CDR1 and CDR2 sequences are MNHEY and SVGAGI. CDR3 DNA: TGTGCCAGCGCGGGGGGATCGTTGGGTTCACCCCTCCACTTT. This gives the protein CASAGGSLGSPLHF.

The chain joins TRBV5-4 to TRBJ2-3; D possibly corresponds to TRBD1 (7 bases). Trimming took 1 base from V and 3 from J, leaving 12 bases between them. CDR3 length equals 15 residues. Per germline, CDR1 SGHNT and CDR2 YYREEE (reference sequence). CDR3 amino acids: CASSLKQGRTDTQYF. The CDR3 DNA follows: TGTGCCAGCAGCTTGAAACAGGGGAGGACAGATACGCAGTATTTT. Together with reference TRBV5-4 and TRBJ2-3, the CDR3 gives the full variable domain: ETGVTQSPTHLIKTRGQQVTLRCSSQSGHNTVSWYQQALGQGPQFIFQYYREEENGRGNFPPRFSGLQFPNYSSELNVNALELDDSALYLCASSLKQGRTDTQYFGPGTRLTVL.

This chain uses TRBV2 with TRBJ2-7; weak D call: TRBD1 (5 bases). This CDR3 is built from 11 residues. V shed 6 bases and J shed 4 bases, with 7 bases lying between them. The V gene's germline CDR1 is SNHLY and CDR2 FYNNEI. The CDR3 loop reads CASRDTYEQYF. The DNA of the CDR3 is TGTGCCAGCAGGGACACTTACGAGCAGTACTTC.

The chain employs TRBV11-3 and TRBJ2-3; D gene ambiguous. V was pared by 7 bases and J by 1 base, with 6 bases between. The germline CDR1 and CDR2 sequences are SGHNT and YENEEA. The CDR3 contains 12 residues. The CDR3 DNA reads TGTGCCAGCAATGGGCGCACAGATACGCAGTATTTT. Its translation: CASNGRTDTQYF. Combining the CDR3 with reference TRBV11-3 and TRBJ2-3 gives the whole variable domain EAGVVQSPRYKIIEKKQPVAFWCNPISGHNTLYWYLQNLGQGPELLIRYENEEAVDDSQLPKDRFSAERLKGVDSTLKIQPAELGDSAVYLCASNGRTDTQYFGPGTRLTVL.

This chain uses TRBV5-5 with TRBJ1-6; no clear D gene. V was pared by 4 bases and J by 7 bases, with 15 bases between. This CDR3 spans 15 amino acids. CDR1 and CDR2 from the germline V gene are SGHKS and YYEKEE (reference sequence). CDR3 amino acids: CASSPRSLENSPLHF. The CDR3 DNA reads TGTGCCAGCAGCCCCCGGAGCCTAGAAAATTCACCCCTCCACTTT. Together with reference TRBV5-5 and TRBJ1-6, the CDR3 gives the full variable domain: DAGVTQSPTHLIKTRGQQVTLRCSPISGHKSVSWYQQVLGQGPQFIFQYYEKEERGRGNFPDRFSARQFPNYSSELNVNALLLGDSALYLCASSPRSLENSPLHFGNGTRLTVT.

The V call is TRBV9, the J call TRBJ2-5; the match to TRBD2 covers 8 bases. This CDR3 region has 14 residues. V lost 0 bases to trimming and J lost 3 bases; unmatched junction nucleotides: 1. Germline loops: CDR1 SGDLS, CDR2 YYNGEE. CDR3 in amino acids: CASSVGAGEETQYF. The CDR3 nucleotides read TGTGCCAGCAGCGTAGGAGCGGGAGAAGAGACCCAGTACTTC.

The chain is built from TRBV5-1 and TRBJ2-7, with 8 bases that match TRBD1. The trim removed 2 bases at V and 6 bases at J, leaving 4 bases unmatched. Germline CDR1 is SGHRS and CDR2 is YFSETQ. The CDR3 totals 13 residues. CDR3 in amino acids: CASSFGQGGEQYF. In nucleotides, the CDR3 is TGCGCCAGCAGCTTTGGACAGGGTGGCGAGCAGTACTTC.

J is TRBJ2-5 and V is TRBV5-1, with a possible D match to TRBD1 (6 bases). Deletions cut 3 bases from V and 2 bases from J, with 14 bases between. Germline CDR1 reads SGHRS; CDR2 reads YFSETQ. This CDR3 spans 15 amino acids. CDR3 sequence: CASSSHGQLQETQYF. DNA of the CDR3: TGCGCCAGCAGCTCCCACGGACAGCTGCAAGAGACCCAGTACTTC.

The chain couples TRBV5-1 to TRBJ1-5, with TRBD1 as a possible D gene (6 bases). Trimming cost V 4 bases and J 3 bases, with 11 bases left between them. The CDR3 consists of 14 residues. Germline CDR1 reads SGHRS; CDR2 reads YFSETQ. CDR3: CASSLTGLNQPQHF. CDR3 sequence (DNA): TGCGCCAGCAGCCTGACAGGCCTCAATCAGCCCCAGCATTTT.

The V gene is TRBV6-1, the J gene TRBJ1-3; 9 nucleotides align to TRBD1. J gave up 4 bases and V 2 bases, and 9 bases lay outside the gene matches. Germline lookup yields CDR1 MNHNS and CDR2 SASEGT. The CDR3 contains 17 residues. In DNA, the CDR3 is TGTGCCAGCAGTGAAAGAGCACAGGGGGCGCAAGGAAACACCATATATTTT. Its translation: CASSERAQGAQGNTIYF.

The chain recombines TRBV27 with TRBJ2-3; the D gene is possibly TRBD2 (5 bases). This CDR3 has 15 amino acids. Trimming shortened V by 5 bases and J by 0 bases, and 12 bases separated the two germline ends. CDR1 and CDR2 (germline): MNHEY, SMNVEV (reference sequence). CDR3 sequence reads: CASSPKLDSTDTQYF. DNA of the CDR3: TGTGCCAGCAGTCCGAAACTAGATAGCACAGATACGCAGTATTTT.

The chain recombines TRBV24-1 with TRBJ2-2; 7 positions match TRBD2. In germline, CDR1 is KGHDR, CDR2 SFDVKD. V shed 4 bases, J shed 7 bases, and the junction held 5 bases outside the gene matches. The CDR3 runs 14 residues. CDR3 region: CATSDPRGIGELFF. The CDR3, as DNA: TGTGCCACCAGTGACCCGCGGGGGATCGGGGAGCTGTTTTTT.